This is a list of T cell receptor beta chains from one sample in a study of shared clonotypes between healthy human individuals. Libraries were prepared by immunoSEQ multiplex PCR; TCRdb keeps only in-frame clonotypes and omits some of them. The table lists approximately 2,200,000 clones, under 95% of them singletons. The sample taken for sequencing was naive CD8+ T cells from PBMCs. These receptors were collected from a man younger than 30 in good health. Some clones in this sample may be carry-over from other donors' samples. The CDR3 runs from the conserved cysteine through the conserved F or W. Each record gives: clone size, D gene, V gene, J gene, CDR3 DNA, CDR3 protein. The D gene is left open where the match is weak. Rows give clone size only sometimes, using once, few, many, or a class for an expanded clone.

NA	NA	TRBV5-6	TRBJ2-7	TGTGCCAGCACCTTTCGACAGGCTAATTTCTACGAGCAGTACTTC	CASTFRQANFYEQYF
NA	TRBD1	TRBV6-5	TRBJ2-7	TGTGCCAGCAGCACCACAGGGGGCTCCTACGAGCAGTACTTC	CASSTTGGSYEQYF
NA	NA	TRBV7-2	TRBJ1-4	TGTGCCAGCAGCTTAGTTGGCCTGTCGGGTGAAAAACTGTTTTTT	CASSLVGLSGEKLFF
NA	TRBD1	TRBV19	TRBJ1-1	TGTGCCAGTGGACCGGACAGGGGTACGAGGACTGAAGCTTTCTTT	CASGPDRGTRTEAFF
NA	NA	TRBV5-4	TRBJ2-7	TGTGCCCAACCCGCGAAGCAGTACTTC	CAQPAKQYF
NA	NA	TRBV6-1	TRBJ2-3	TGTGTCAGCAGTGAACAAAGGGGGGACACAGATACGCAGTATTTT	CVSSEQRGDTDTQYF
NA	NA	TRBV15	TRBJ1-4	TGTGCCACCAGCAGAGGTACTGCCCGGCTGTCGACTAATGAAAAACTGTTTTTT	CATSRGTARLSTNEKLFF
NA	NA	TRBV7-2	TRBJ2-3	TGTGCCAGCAGCCCTCGGGCGAGGCTAGTGTCGACAGATACGCAGTATTTT	CASSPRARLVSTDTQYF
once	NA	TRBV28	TRBJ2-7	TGTGCCAGCAGTTGGACAATACGGGACGAAAGCTCCTACGAGCAGTACTTC	CASSWTIRDESSYEQYF
once	TRBD1	TRBV4-3	TRBJ2-7	TGCGCCAGCAGCCAAGAACGAGGGGGCGGGTACCTCTCCTACGAGCAGTACTTC	CASSQERGGGYLSYEQYF
NA	NA	TRBV19	TRBJ1-5	TGTGCCAGTAGTATGATGTGGGGGGCCGGTCAGCCCCAGCATTTT	CASSMMWGAGQPQHF
NA	NA	TRBV28	TRBJ2-5	TGTGCCAGCAGTTATCCCCTGAGGGCCGATGGCAGACCATCACGGACCCAGTACTTC	CASSYPLRADGRPSRTQYF
NA	NA	TRBV30	TRBJ2-7	TGTGCCTGGAGGCGAAGGTGGACAGCTCAATCCGGGTACTACGAGCAGTACTTC	CAWRRRWTAQSGYYEQYF
NA	NA	TRBV15	TRBJ1-5	TGTGCCACCTTGGAGGCGTGTCAGCCCCAGCATTTT	CATLEACQPQHF
NA	TRBD1	TRBV2	TRBJ2-1	TGTGCCAGCAGTAAAACCCCGGACAGGGGTGGAAATGAGCAGTTCTTC	CASSKTPDRGGNEQFF
once	TRBD2	TRBV27	TRBJ2-2	TGTGCCAGCAGCCAGGGCGGGAGGGGGATCCCGAACACCGGGGAGCTGTTTTTT	CASSQGGRGIPNTGELFF
few	NA	TRBV28	TRBJ1-1	TGTGCCAGCAGTTTAGTAGGAGCGAACACTGAAGCTTTCTTT	CASSLVGANTEAFF
NA	NA	TRBV11-2	TRBJ2-1	TGTGCCAGCAGCTTAGTGTTTGAGGAGGAGTTCTTC	CASSLVFEEEFF